This T cell receptor beta chain was sequenced for a study of cytomegalovirus exposure and HLA in healthy donors. It was with 60 Vbeta and 13 Jbeta primers that the PCR ran. This table comes from immunoSEQ multiplex PCR, and its TCRdb copy is limited to in-frame clones, with some not included. The top ten clones hold 1.2% of a sample with 110,000 to 150,000 clones, roughly 76% of them seen once. This CDR3 has 14 residues. The junction had 10 bases not matched to a gene; V was cut back by 4 bases and J by 10 bases. The V gene's germline CDR1 is SGHNT and CDR2 YENEEA. This sequence joins TRBV11-3 and TRBJ2-1, with 7 positions matching TRBD2. The sample taken for sequencing was PBMCs. The TCR was taken from a female donor in good health and CMV-seronegative. The CDR3 loop is CASSSSAGVGEQFF. CDR3 sequence (DNA): TGTGCCAGCAGCTCTAGCGCGGGAGTTGGAGAGCAGTTCTTC.